Presented here are 17 T cell receptor beta chains from one specimen sequenced in a study of cytomegalovirus exposure and HLA in healthy donors. Repertoires were generated with immunoSEQ multiplex PCR, while TCRdb's copy carries only in-frame clones and drops some. The table records almost 200,000 clones, 80% to 85% of them present only once. The sequencing sample was made of PBMCs. These TCRs come from a woman aged 30 to 39 in good health and CMV-seronegative.

This clone was seen once. The chain is built from TRBV6-5 and TRBJ1-1; tentatively, D is TRBD1 (6 bases). This CDR3 contains 15 residues. The V and J ends lost 11 bases and 6 bases respectively, with 25 bases between them. The germline CDR1 and CDR2 sequences are MNHEY and SVGAGI. CDR3 region: CAAKEGGGLNAEAFF. The CDR3, as DNA: TGTGCCGCCAAGGAAGGGGGGGGACTCAACGCTGAAGCTTTCTTT.

Note on this clone: The sample has other DNA sequences that encode this CDR3 too. The V call is TRBV5-1, the J call TRBJ1-4; D is perhaps TRBD1 (5 bases). This CDR3 spans 17 amino acids. V lost 2 bases to trimming and J lost 0 bases, with 14 bases between them. Germline lookup yields CDR1 SGHRS and CDR2 YFSETQ. The CDR3 sequence: CASSLGQGVATNEKLFF. The CDR3 bases are TGCGCCAGCAGCTTAGGACAAGGAGTTGCAACTAATGAAAAACTGTTTTTT.

V is TRBV6-1 and J is TRBJ2-2; no firm D call. Germline CDR1 reads MNHNS; CDR2 reads SASEGT. CDR3 length: 15 residues. The V and J ends lost 6 bases and 0 bases respectively, with 11 bases between them. The CDR3 sequence is CASSPLIANTGELFF. CDR3 bases: TGTGCCAGCAGCCCCCTGATAGCGAACACCGGGGAGCTGTTTTTT.

V and J are TRBV7-2 and TRBJ1-2; D unresolved. Germline V gives CDR1 SGHTA, CDR2 FQGNSA. V dropped 5 bases and J dropped 1 base, with 14 bases sitting between them. The CDR3 length is 15 residues. For the CDR3, the DNA is TGTGCCAGCAGCCCTGTGGCGAGGGTTAACTATGGCTACACCTTC. Its protein is CASSPVARVNYGYTF.

The rearrangement joins TRBV19 to TRBJ2-1; D is ambiguous. The CDR3 is 14 residues long. The germline V gene encodes CDR1 LNHDA and CDR2 SQIVND (reference sequence). Trimming took 5 bases from V and 2 from J, leaving 10 bases between them. CDR3 residues: CASSPIHTYNEQFF. CDR3 DNA sequence: TGTGCCAGTAGTCCCATACACACCTACAATGAGCAGTTCTTC. Together with reference TRBV19 and TRBJ2-1, the CDR3 gives the full variable domain: DGGITQSPKYLFRKEGQNVTLSCEQNLNHDAMYWYRQDPGQGLRLIYYSQIVNDFQKGDIAEGYSVSREKKESFPLTVTSAQKNPTAFYLCASSPIHTYNEQFFGPGTRLTVL.

V gene TRBV11-3 combines with J gene TRBJ1-4, with D unclear. The CDR3 is made up of 14 amino acids. Trimming left V 3 bases short and J 3 bases short, with 8 bases between. CDR1 SGHNT and CDR2 YENEEA come from the germline V gene. CDR3 nucleotide sequence: TGTGCCAGCAGCTTCGGAGGGCCTAATGAAAAACTGTTTTTT. This gives the protein CASSFGGPNEKLFF. Full variable domain (rest looked up from reference TRBV11-3 and TRBJ1-4): EAGVVQSPRYKIIEKKQPVAFWCNPISGHNTLYWYLQNLGQGPELLIRYENEEAVDDSQLPKDRFSAERLKGVDSTLKIQPAELGDSAVYLCASSFGGPNEKLFFGSGTQLSVL.

The V call is TRBV6-5, the J call TRBJ1-2, with 10 positions matching TRBD1. CDR1 and CDR2 from the germline V gene are MNHEY and SVGAGI. The CDR3 loop spans 15 amino acids. V shed 2 bases, J shed 3 bases, and the junction held 3 bases outside the gene matches. The CDR3 DNA reads TGTGCCAGCAGTTACACCGGGACAGGGGACTATGGCTACACCTTC. Amino acid sequence: CASSYTGTGDYGYTF.

This clone was found once. The chain employs TRBV2 and TRBJ1-5; 8 positions agree with TRBD1. CDR3 length: 14 residues. J was trimmed by 4 bases and V by 7 bases; bases with no gene match: 6. The germline gives CDR1 SNHLY, CDR2 FYNNEI. The CDR3 sequence is CASNTGGSNQPQHF. In nucleotides, the CDR3 is TGTGCCAGCAACACAGGGGGTAGTAATCAGCCCCAGCATTTT.

The chain employs TRBV18 and TRBJ2-1, with a weak D call TRBD2 (5 bases). CDR1 is KGHSH, CDR2 LQKENI, per germline. The CDR3 is made up of 15 amino acids. The ends were cut back, 4 bases at V and 0 bases at J, with 10 bases in the middle. In DNA form, the CDR3 reads TGTGCCAGCTCACTTAGCGCCCTCTCCTACAATGAGCAGTTCTTC. Translated, it gives CASSLSALSYNEQFF. The full variable domain, its missing parts supplied by reference TRBV18 and TRBJ2-1, is NAGVMQNPRHLVRRRGQEARLRCSPMKGHSHVYWYRQLPEEGLKFMVYLQKENIIDESGMPKERFSAEFPKEGPSILRIQQVVRGDSAAYFCASSLSALSYNEQFFGPGTRLTVL.

The rearrangement uses TRBV5-1 and TRBJ2-7; 7 bases map to TRBD1. The CDR3 runs to 13 residues. With V trimmed by 3 bases and J by 2 bases, 2 bases remained unmatched. Germline CDR1 is SGHRS and CDR2 is YFSETQ. For the CDR3, the DNA is TGCGCCAGCAGCTGGACAGGAGCCTACGAGCAGTACTTC. This translates into CASSWTGAYEQYF.

The J gene is TRBJ2-1, the V gene TRBV6-5; 7 nucleotides match TRBD1. V shed 6 bases and J 0 bases; nucleotides not matched to a gene: 5. Germline V CDR1 and CDR2: MNHEY, SVGAGI. CDR3 length: 15 residues. Here the CDR3 reads CASSPRDSSYNEQFF. The CDR3 region has the DNA TGTGCCAGCAGCCCCCGGGACAGCTCCTACAATGAGCAGTTCTTC.

V gene TRBV6-1 combines with J gene TRBJ2-7; D not certain. CDR1 is MNHNS and CDR2 is SASEGT in the germline V gene. Trimming cost V 0 bases and J 0 bases, with 12 bases left between them. This CDR3 region has 16 residues. The CDR3 DNA is TGTGCCAGCAGTGAAGCGCCGTCGACTCTCTCCTACGAGCAGTACTTC. Translation: CASSEAPSTLSYEQYF.

This rearrangement joins TRBV6-1 to TRBJ2-7; 11 nucleotides line up with TRBD2. Germline CDR1 reads MNHNS; CDR2 reads SASEGT. V was clipped by 6 bases and J by 3 bases; unmatched bases: 4. CDR3 size: 14 residues. The CDR3 DNA reads as TGTGCCAGCAGGACTAGCGGGGCTGTCTACGAGCAGTACTTC. Encoded protein: CASRTSGAVYEQYF.

The rearrangement links TRBV11-2 to TRBJ2-7; maybe TRBD1 (6 bases). Per germline, CDR1 SGHAT and CDR2 FQNNGV. CDR3 length: 12 amino acids. Trimming removed 8 bases at V and 4 bases at J, with 12 bases between. CDR3 nucleotide sequence: TGTGCCAGCCAGGGGATTCGTTACGAGCAGTACTTC. This sequence encodes CASQGIRYEQYF.

The rearrangement uses TRBV2 and TRBJ2-5; perhaps TRBD2 as D (5 bases). Trimming pared 10 bases from V and 2 bases from J, leaving 11 bases between. The germline V gene has CDR1 SNHLY and CDR2 FYNNEI. The CDR3 is 12 residues long. This chain's CDR3 is CATGLEQETQYF. The CDR3 DNA reads as TGTGCCACCGGACTCGAACAAGAGACCCAGTACTTC.

This clone occurred once. The chain links TRBV18 to TRBJ2-3, with D unclear. Trimming took 2 bases from V and 5 from J, leaving 14 bases between them. CDR1 is KGHSH, CDR2 LQKENI, per germline. There are 15 residues in the CDR3. The CDR3 bases are TGTGCCAGCTCACCAGGCTCGACGGGTCTAGATACGCAGTATTTT. Amino acid sequence: CASSPGSTGLDTQYF.

This clone showed up just once. This chain connects TRBV7-9 to TRBJ1-6; 8 nucleotides line up with TRBD1. Germline CDR1 is SEHNR and CDR2 is FQNEAQ (reference sequence). Germline trimming cut 3 bases from V and 0 bases from J; bases unmatched to any gene: 10. This CDR3 is built from 19 residues. DNA of the CDR3: TGTGCCAGCAGCTTCCCAGCTTATACAGGGGGCTCCTATAATTCACCCCTCCACTTT. It is translated as CASSFPAYTGGSYNSPLHF.